These 24 T cell receptor beta chains came from one sample sequenced in a study of blood T cell repertoires in COVID-19. Here immunoSEQ multiplex PCR was the method, and the copy in TCRdb shows in-frame clones only, minus some. The sample contains more than 200,000 clones, around 90% of which appear only once. Sequenced material: peripheral blood. The source is a man in his 70s with acute or convalescent COVID-19.

The CDR3 region has the DNA TGTGCCAGCCTAGCGGGATTCTTCGATGAGCAGTTCTTC. It specifies CASLAGFFDEQFF. The chain couples TRBV2 to TRBJ2-1; 9 bases align to TRBD2. Trimming cost V 8 bases and J 8 bases; bases outside gene matches: 7. The CDR3 runs 13 residues. Germline assignment: CDR1 SNHLY and CDR2 FYNNEI.

The chain links TRBV19 to TRBJ2-2; 7 bases line up with TRBD1. V lost 6 bases, J lost 6 bases, and 16 bases stayed unmatched. The CDR3 contains 17 residues. Looked up from germline, CDR1 is LNHDA and CDR2 is SQIVND (reference sequence). The CDR3 sequence: CASSRQGPNRGAGELFF. CDR3 sequence (DNA): TGTGCCAGTAGCCGACAGGGCCCCAACCGAGGGGCCGGGGAGCTGTTTTTT. Complete variable domain (other parts from reference TRBV19 and TRBJ2-2): DGGITQSPKYLFRKEGQNVTLSCEQNLNHDAMYWYRQDPGQGLRLIYYSQIVNDFQKGDIAEGYSVSREKKESFPLTVTSAQKNPTAFYLCASSRQGPNRGAGELFFGEGSRLTVL.

The CDR3 coding sequence is TGTGCCAGCAGTTTACGAGGGAGAATCCACAATGAGCAGTTCTTC. This gives the protein CASSLRGRIHNEQFF. The chain is built from TRBV27 and TRBJ2-1; D may be TRBD2 (5 bases). V was trimmed by 2 bases and J by 5 bases, leaving 13 bases between them. Germline values: CDR1 MNHEY, CDR2 SMNVEV (reference sequence). The CDR3 loop spans 15 amino acids.

The chain recombines TRBV29-1 with TRBJ1-1; TRBD1 agrees at 7 bases. Trimming took 7 bases from V and 7 from J; bases not matched to a gene: 6. CDR1 and CDR2 from the germline V gene are SQVTM and ANQGSEA. The CDR3 covers 11 residues. This CDR3 is CSGGQQDEAFF. In DNA, the CDR3 is TGCAGCGGGGGACAGCAGGATGAAGCTTTCTTT.

The chain combines TRBV6-1 with TRBJ2-3; possible D gene TRBD1, 5 bases. Germline V gene lookup returns CDR1 MNHNS and CDR2 SASEGT. Trimming took 1 base from V and 2 from J, leaving 10 bases between them. This CDR3 has 15 residues. CDR3 protein: CASSEVRQYTDTQYF. The CDR3 DNA reads as TGTGCCAGCAGTGAAGTCCGACAGTACACAGATACGCAGTATTTT.

The gene calls are TRBV5-1 and TRBJ2-3, with 11 bases lining up with TRBD2. The CDR3 sequence is 17 residues long. Germline CDR1 is SGHRS and CDR2 is YFSETQ. After removal of 5 bases from V and 0 bases from J, the junction contained 8 bases not matched to a gene. This CDR3 is CASRGRWTSGSTDTQYF. CDR3 in DNA: TGCGCCAGCAGGGGGCGCTGGACTAGCGGGAGCACAGATACGCAGTATTTT.

The chain recombines TRBV28 with TRBJ1-5, with TRBD1 matching 7 bases. Germline V CDR1 and CDR2: MDHEN, SYDVKM. Losses at the gene ends were 8 bases for V and 6 bases for J; bases not matched to a gene: 10. The CDR3 spans 14 residues. The CDR3 spells CASLGGGAGQPQHF. The CDR3, as DNA: TGTGCCAGCCTCGGAGGGGGCGCGGGTCAGCCCCAGCATTTT.

The rearrangement uses TRBV2 and TRBJ2-1, with TRBD2 identical over 8 bases. The V and J ends lost 6 bases and 13 bases, in that order; junction bases with no gene match: 5. This CDR3 comprises 11 residues. The germline V gene has CDR1 SNHLY and CDR2 FYNNEI. The DNA for the CDR3 is TGTGCCAGCAGGGGAGCGGGAGCCCAGTTCTTC. This sequence encodes CASRGAGAQFF.

This clone was picked up a small number of times. The chain joins TRBV7-3 to TRBJ2-2, with D possibly being TRBD1 (6 bases). The CDR3 length is 14 residues. Between the trimmed V and J ends, which lost 6 bases and 4 bases, there was a span of 12 bases. From germline, CDR1 is SGHTA and CDR2 FQGTGA. The CDR3 region is CASSISGVTGELFF. The DNA of the CDR3 is TGTGCCAGCAGTATATCAGGGGTCACCGGGGAGCTGTTTTTT.

The J gene is TRBJ2-2, the V gene TRBV18; no firm D call. The CDR3 consists of 16 residues. The V gene lost 1 base and the J gene lost 0 bases, with 9 bases spanning the gap. Germline lookup yields CDR1 KGHSH and CDR2 LQKENI. The CDR3 is CASSPQEPANTGELFF. The CDR3 nucleotides read TGTGCCAGCTCACCACAAGAGCCCGCGAACACCGGGGAGCTGTTTTTT.

This sequence joins TRBV29-1 and TRBJ2-7; a possible D gene is TRBD1 (8 bases). Deletions cut 6 bases from V and 0 bases from J, with 15 bases between. This CDR3 contains 14 residues. The germline CDR1 and CDR2 sequences are SQVTM and ANQGSEA. The CDR3 region is CSVNRGGSSYEQYF. DNA of the CDR3: TGCAGCGTCAACAGGGGGGGAAGCTCCTACGAGCAGTACTTC.

The chain uses TRBV6-1 and TRBJ2-7; D gene uncertain. The germline V gene encodes CDR1 MNHNS and CDR2 SASEGT. V lost 0 bases to trimming and J lost 4 bases, with 13 bases between them. The CDR3 spans 15 residues. The CDR3 is CASSEAGSPGYEQYF. The DNA for the CDR3 is TGTGCCAGCAGTGAAGCCGGGTCGCCGGGTTACGAGCAGTACTTC.

This clone has a single count. The rearrangement joins TRBV7-2 to TRBJ2-3; no clear D. V lost 5 bases and J lost 0, with 3 bases in between. In germline, CDR1 is SGHTA, CDR2 FQGNSA. This CDR3 is built from 12 residues. CDR3 bases: TGTGCCAGCAGCCTGAGCACAGATACGCAGTATTTT. Amino acids: CASSLSTDTQYF.

The chain couples TRBV25-1 to TRBJ1-1; D perhaps matches TRBD1 (6 bases). The CDR3 has 13 residues. V gave up 9 bases and J gave up 1 base, with 12 bases separating them. The germline V gene encodes CDR1 MGHDK and CDR2 SYGVNS. In nucleotides, the CDR3 is TGTGCCAGTATGGGACATGGGAACACTGAAGCTTTCTTT. Its translation is CASMGHGNTEAFF.

This chain connects TRBV29-1 to TRBJ1-4, with D perhaps matching TRBD1 (5 bases). V was clipped by 6 bases and J by 5 bases, with 13 bases between them. The CDR3 contains 13 residues. The germline gives CDR1 SQVTM, CDR2 ANQGSEA. The CDR3 DNA reads as TGCAGCGTCAGAGACAGCCTGAATGAAAAACTGTTTTTT. As protein: CSVRDSLNEKLFF.

This chain uses TRBV5-1 with TRBJ2-5; 9 bases line up with TRBD1. The trim removed 7 bases at V and 2 bases at J, leaving 6 bases unmatched. The CDR3 is made up of 14 amino acids. Per germline, CDR1 SGHRS and CDR2 YFSETQ. In nucleotides, the CDR3 is TGCGCCAGCTCTCGGGACAGGGTGCAAGAGACCCAGTACTTC. This gives the protein CASSRDRVQETQYF.

V is TRBV6-5 and J is TRBJ2-1; no reliable D call. The CDR3 runs 13 residues. Germline V gene lookup returns CDR1 MNHEY and CDR2 SVGAGI. With 2 bases removed from V and 9 bases from J, the gap between germline ends came to 11 bases. The CDR3, as DNA: TGTGCCAGCAGTTACGCCCCCTACGGTGAGCAGTTCTTC. Protein product: CASSYAPYGEQFF.

This clone was observed a handful of times. This rearrangement joins TRBV27 to TRBJ1-5, with 7 bases fitting TRBD1. Looked up from germline, CDR1 is MNHEY and CDR2 is SMNVEV (reference sequence). V dropped 6 bases and J dropped 2; count of bases not matched to a gene: 7. The CDR3 covers 15 residues. The CDR3 spells CASRSEGAGNQPQHF. CDR3 coding DNA: TGTGCCAGCAGGAGCGAGGGGGCCGGCAATCAGCCCCAGCATTTT.

The V gene is TRBV18, the J gene TRBJ2-3; 12 positions agree with TRBD1. The J segment lost 4 bases and the V segment lost 1 base, leaving 3 bases of the junction unmatched. The CDR3 is 16 residues long. The V gene's germline CDR1 is KGHSH and CDR2 LQKENI. DNA for the CDR3: TGTGCCAGCTCACCACTGGGACAGGGGGCCGCAGATACGCAGTATTTT. Its translation is CASSPLGQGAADTQYF.

The table lists this clone with a count of one. This sequence joins TRBV28 and TRBJ2-2, with 8 bases matching TRBD2. The germline CDR1 and CDR2 sequences are MDHEN and SYDVKM. V shed 6 bases and J 5 bases; nucleotides not matched to a gene: 14. The CDR3 loop spans 17 amino acids. The CDR3 is CASRGRTGTRMTGELFF. The CDR3 nucleotides read TGTGCCAGCAGGGGGAGGACCGGGACTAGAATGACCGGGGAGCTGTTTTTT.

The chain is built from TRBV6-5 and TRBJ1-1; 8 positions agree with TRBD1. Trimming took 7 bases from V and 0 from J; bases not matched to a gene: 7. The CDR3 runs 15 residues. Germline CDR1 MNHEY, CDR2 SVGAGI. The CDR3 reads CASTASDRVNTEAFF. CDR3 in DNA: TGTGCCAGCACCGCCTCGGACAGGGTGAACACTGAAGCTTTCTTT.

The chain joins TRBV6-5 to TRBJ2-1; 11 nucleotides line up with TRBD2. The J segment lost 4 bases and the V segment lost 8 bases, leaving 4 bases of the junction unmatched. Germline V CDR1 and CDR2: MNHEY, SVGAGI. The CDR3 spans 14 residues. CDR3 residues: CASRWTSGYNEQFF. Written as DNA, the CDR3 is TGTGCCAGCCGTTGGACTAGCGGGTACAATGAGCAGTTCTTC.

The chain joins TRBV5-1 to TRBJ1-2, with D hard to call. The germline V gene has CDR1 SGHRS and CDR2 YFSETQ. The CDR3 has 13 residues. Trimming shortened V by 4 bases and J by 4 bases, and 11 bases separated the two germline ends. CDR3 residues: CASSIDIPYGYTF. DNA of the CDR3: TGCGCCAGCAGCATTGACATACCCTATGGCTACACCTTC.

The chain carries TRBV4-2 and TRBJ2-7, with a weak D call TRBD2 (7 bases). V was pared by 1 base and J by 3 bases, with 13 bases between. Per germline, CDR1 LGHNA and CDR2 YNFKEQ. This CDR3 is built from 15 residues. The CDR3 DNA reads TGTGCCAGCAGCCAAGCAGCGGGACAAAGCTACGAGCAGTACTTC. Protein sequence: CASSQAAGQSYEQYF.